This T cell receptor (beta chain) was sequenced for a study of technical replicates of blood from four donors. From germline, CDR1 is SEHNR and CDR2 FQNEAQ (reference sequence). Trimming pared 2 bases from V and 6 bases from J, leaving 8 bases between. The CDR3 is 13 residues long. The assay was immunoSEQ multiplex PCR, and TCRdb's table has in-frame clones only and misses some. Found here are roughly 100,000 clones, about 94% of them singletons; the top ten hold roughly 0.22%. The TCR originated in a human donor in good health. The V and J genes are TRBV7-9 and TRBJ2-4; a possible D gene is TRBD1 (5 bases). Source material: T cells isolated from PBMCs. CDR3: CASSLPGPNIQYF. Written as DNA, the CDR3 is TGTGCCAGCAGCTTACCAGGGCCAAACATTCAGTACTTC.